This TCR beta chain was sequenced during a study of PD-L1 blockade in urothelial cancer. The wider study: Analyzed time points were 3 weeks (second dose) and 6 weeks after therapy began. Median T cell yield per blood sample was about 150,000 cells. Study-wide results and limits: Durable-benefit patients expanded tumor-associated blood clones more at 3 weeks.

About this clone itself: Its antigen remains unidentified.

This table comes from immunoSEQ multiplex PCR, and its TCRdb copy is limited to in-frame clones, with some not included. The sample contains more than 30,000 clones, 84% of which appear only once. The sample here was PBMCs, taken around atezolizumab (anti-PD-L1) treatment. The clonotype was recovered from a man aged 55 to 69 with urothelial cancer.

The CDR3 region has the DNA TGTGCCAGCAGTTCCAATAACTATGGCTACACCTTC. Translating gives CASSSNNYGYTF. The rearrangement uses TRBV28 and TRBJ1-2; D is unresolved. Germline values: CDR1 MDHEN, CDR2 SYDVKM. The CDR3 consists of 12 residues. The V gene lost 4 bases and the J gene lost 1 base, with 4 bases spanning the gap.